This T cell receptor (beta chain) was recovered during a study of T cell responses to AZD1222 COVID-19 vaccine. General study points: Close to half of all spike-specific TCRs reportedly target regions of the variants that are unmutated. Only 5 or 6 AZD1222 recipients were seropositive at baseline.

With respect to this clone: What it binds is unknown.

Data came from immunoSEQ multiplex PCR; TCRdb stores just in-frame clones and leaves some out. The repertoire holds fewer than 100,000 clones, with around nine tenths as singletons. Recipients boosted at about 4 weeks or about 12 weeks are pooled. This CDR3 spans 12 amino acids. CDR1 is SNHLY and CDR2 is FYNNEI in the germline V gene. Between the trimmed V and J ends, which lost 3 bases and 6 bases, there was a span of 9 bases. This clonotype originated in an adult who received the AZD1222 COVID-19 vaccine. The rearrangement links TRBV2 to TRBJ2-7; tentatively, D is TRBD1 or TRBD2 (5 bases each). The sequences come from peripheral blood, collected 28 days after the second AZD1222 dose. Here the CDR3 DNA reads TGTGCCAGCAGTGATGAGGGGCGCGAGCAGTACTTC. It specifies CASSDEGREQYF.